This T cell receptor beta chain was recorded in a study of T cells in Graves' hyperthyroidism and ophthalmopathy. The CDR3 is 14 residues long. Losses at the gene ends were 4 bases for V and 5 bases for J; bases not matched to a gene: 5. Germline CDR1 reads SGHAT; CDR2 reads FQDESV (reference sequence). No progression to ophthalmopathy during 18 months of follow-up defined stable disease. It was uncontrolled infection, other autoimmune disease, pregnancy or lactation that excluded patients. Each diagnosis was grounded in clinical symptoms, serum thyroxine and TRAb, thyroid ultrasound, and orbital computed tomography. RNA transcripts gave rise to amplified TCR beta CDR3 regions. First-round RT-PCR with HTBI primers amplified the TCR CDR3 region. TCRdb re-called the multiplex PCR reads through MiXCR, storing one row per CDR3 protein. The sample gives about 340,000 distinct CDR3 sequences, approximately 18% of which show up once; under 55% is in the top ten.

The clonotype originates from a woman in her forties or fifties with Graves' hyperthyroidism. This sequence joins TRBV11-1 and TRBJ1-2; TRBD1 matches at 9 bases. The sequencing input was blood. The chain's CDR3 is CASSSGQGLYGYTF. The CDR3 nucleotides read TGTGCCAGCAGCTCGGGACAGGGTCTTTATGGCTACACCTTC. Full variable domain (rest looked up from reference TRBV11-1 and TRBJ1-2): EAEVAQSPRYKITEKSQAVAFWCDPISGHATLYWYRQILGQGPELLVQFQDESVVDDSQLPKDRFSAERLKGVDSTLKIQPAELGDSAMYLCASSSGQGLYGYTFGSGTRLTVV.